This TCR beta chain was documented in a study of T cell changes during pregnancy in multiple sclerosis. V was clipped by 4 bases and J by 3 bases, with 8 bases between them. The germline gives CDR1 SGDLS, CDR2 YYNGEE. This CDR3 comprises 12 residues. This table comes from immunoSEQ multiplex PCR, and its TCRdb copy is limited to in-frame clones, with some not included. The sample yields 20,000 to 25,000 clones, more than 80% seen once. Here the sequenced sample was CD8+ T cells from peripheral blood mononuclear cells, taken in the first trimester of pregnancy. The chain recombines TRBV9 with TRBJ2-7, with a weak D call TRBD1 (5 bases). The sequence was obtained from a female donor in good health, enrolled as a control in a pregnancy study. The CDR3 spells CASSSRGYEQYF. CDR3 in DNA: TGTGCCAGCAGCTCTAGGGGCTACGAGCAGTACTTC. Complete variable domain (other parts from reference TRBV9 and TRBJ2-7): DSGVTQTPKHLITATGQRVTLRCSPRSGDLSVYWYQQSLDQGLQFLIQYYNGEERAKGNILERFSAQQFPDLHSELNLSSLELGDSALYFCASSSRGYEQYFGPGTRLTVT.